Below, one TCR beta chain is given with its context. Antigen: not known. This sample was taken from a study of shared clonotypes between healthy human individuals. The wider study: Each donor contributed plates that comprised three CD4 naive, three CD4 memory, two CD8 naive and one CD8 memory.

Profiled with immunoSEQ multiplex PCR; TCRdb holds only in-frame clones, not every one. The sample has about 2.3 million clones; over 85% are singletons. Notes on the study in general: Larger estimated richness was generally recorded for naive subsets relative to memory subsets. Non-shared clonotypes had lower generation probabilities than those shared by all four donors.

The germline gives CDR1 KGHSH, CDR2 LQKENI. CDR3 length: 16 amino acids. J gave up 4 bases and V 4 bases, and 9 bases lay outside the gene matches. Donors were healthy HIV-negative adults without recent acute infections or vaccinations. Sequencing used naive CD4+ T cells from PBMCs. Sample subset: CD45RA+ positively selected. This receptor was obtained from a man between 18 and 35 years old in good health. Some clones in this sample may be carry-over from other donors' samples. The chain recombines TRBV18 with TRBJ2-7; 11 positions agree with TRBD2. CDR3: CASSLYTGTSGYEQYF. The CDR3 region has the DNA TGTGCCAGCTCACTATATACCGGGACTAGCGGTTACGAGCAGTACTTC.